The 5 T cell receptor beta chains in this list originate from one sample, sequenced in a study of metastatic and nonmetastatic thyroid tumors. Ahead of thyroid surgery, no patient had received treatment of any kind. MiXCR reprocessed the PCR reads for TCRdb. The repertoire has approximately 50,000 clones, roughly 3.9% of them found once; the top ten carry 7.5% to 10%. The specimen was blood. Receptors originate from a female donor with papillary thyroid cancer or a benign thyroid nodule (not recorded which). Some clones in this sample may be carry-over from other donors' samples.

This clone showed up many times. The V gene is TRBV6-1, the J gene TRBJ2-2; D possibly corresponds to TRBD2 (5 bases). The V and J ends lost 5 bases and 0 bases respectively, with 10 bases between them. From germline, CDR1 is MNHNS and CDR2 SASEGT. There are 15 residues in the CDR3. CDR3 region: CASSRAETNTGELFF. The CDR3 DNA reads as TGTGCCAGCAGTCGAGCGGAGACGAACACCGGGGAGCTGTTTTTT.

With regard to this clone: Compared with germline, one end of the junction differs, possibly owing to a read error. This rearrangement joins TRBV6-2 or TRBV6-3 to TRBJ1-1, with D unresolved. The CDR3 contains 13 residues. In germline, CDR1 is MNHEY, CDR2 SVGEGT. The CDR3 coding sequence is TGTGCCAGCAGTGGGCTGGAGATCACTGAAGTTTTCTTT. Protein: CASSGLEITEVFF.

This clone appeared many times. V is TRBV4-2 and J is TRBJ1-3; tentative D call: TRBD1 (5 bases). The CDR3 contains 15 residues. V lost 4 bases, J lost 2 bases, and 12 bases lay in between. From germline, CDR1 is LGHNA and CDR2 YNFKEQ. CDR3 residues: CASSRDGGTGNTIYF. The CDR3 DNA reads as TGTGCCAGCAGCCGAGACGGGGGTACTGGAAACACCATATATTTT.

The V and J genes are TRBV24-1 and TRBJ1-2; D remains unclear. V lost 3 bases and J 4 bases, leaving 14 bases between the germline ends. CDR1 is KGHDR, CDR2 SFDVKD, per germline. There are 15 residues in the CDR3. CDR3 coding DNA: TGTGCCACCAGTGATCCGGAAAAGGATCCCTATGGCTACACCTTC. This sequence encodes CATSDPEKDPYGYTF.

This clone was recorded at least ten times. The CDR3: CASVSSGNTIYF. CDR3 DNA sequence: TGTGCCAGCGTCTCCTCTGGAAACACCATATATTTT. The gene calls are TRBV2 and TRBJ1-3; D unclear. V was pared by 8 bases and J by 0 bases, with 5 bases between. The germline gives CDR1 SNHLY, CDR2 FYNNEI. This CDR3 contains 12 residues.